The T cell receptor beta chain described here comes from a study of T cells in Graves' hyperthyroidism and ophthalmopathy. RNA transcripts served as the template for amplifying TCR beta CDR3 regions. A first-round RT-PCR of the TCR CDR3 used the HTBI primer set. TCRdb fed the multiplex PCR reads into MiXCR, producing one record per CDR3 protein. The sample has hundreds of thousands of distinct CDR3 sequences; about 15% are singletons. After removal of 5 bases from V and 10 bases from J, the junction contained 3 bases not matched to a gene. The germline gives CDR1 SSHAT, CDR2 FNYEAQ (reference sequence). The CDR3 has 13 amino acids. This clonotype was picked up many times.

Sequenced: blood. This TCR derives from a woman in her twenties or thirties with Graves' hyperthyroidism. The chain joins TRBV7-7 to TRBJ2-1, with 12 bases matching TRBD2. CDR3 coding DNA: TGTGCCAGCAGCCTAGGGACTAGCGGGGAGCAGTTCTTC. The encoded protein is CASSLGTSGEQFF.